This passage covers 7 T cell receptor beta chains from one sample sequenced in a study of molecular identifiers for immune sequencing clone quantification. One entry per CDR3 protein, called by TCRdb with MiXCR from the PCR reads. The sample has around 460,000 distinct CDR3 sequences, 20% to 25% seen once; the top ten hold about 0.8%. Source material: naive CD8+ T cells from blood, with Jurkat cell RNA spiked in. As to subset: FACS-sorted CD8+CD4-CCR7+CD45RA+ naive T cells. These receptors all stem from a human donor in good health. Some libraries in this study had Jurkat cell RNA spiked in.

The sample holds many counts of this clonotype. The rearrangement links TRBV9 to TRBJ1-1, with D maybe TRBD1 (6 bases). CDR3 size: 15 residues. Germline V CDR1 and CDR2: SGDLS, YYNGEE. The V end was cut by 0 bases, the J end by 3 bases, with 12 bases between. The CDR3 DNA reads as TGTGCCAGCAGCGTAGAAACAGGGCGAGACACTGAAGCTTTCTTT. Amino acid sequence: CASSVETGRDTEAFF.

The V and J genes are TRBV3-1 and TRBJ2-5, with 7 bases matching TRBD1. The CDR3 is 15 amino acids. Germline CDR1 is LGHDT and CDR2 is YNNKEL (reference sequence). The ends lost 4 bases at V and 4 bases at J; junction bases unmatched: 9. The CDR3 nucleotides are TGTGCCAGCAGCCGAGAAGACAGGGTCGTAGAGACCCAGTACTTC. Protein sequence: CASSREDRVVETQYF.

The table lists this clonotype with many counts. The chain couples TRBV19 to TRBJ2-3; 11 positions agree with TRBD2. V trimming: 3 bases; J trimming: 0 bases; junction bases outside the gene matches: 2. The CDR3 totals 16 residues. The V gene's germline CDR1 is LNHDA and CDR2 SQIVND (reference sequence). Here the CDR3 reads CASSILAGGSTDTQYF. CDR3 bases: TGTGCCAGTAGTATTCTAGCGGGGGGCAGCACAGATACGCAGTATTTT.

This clonotype has at least ten counts. The CDR3 sequence: CASSFSGGGEQYF. CDR3 DNA: TGTGCCAGCAGCTTTAGCGGGGGCGGTGAGCAGTACTTC. The gene calls are TRBV7-6 and TRBJ2-7; 9 nucleotides line up with TRBD2. Germline CDR1 and CDR2: SGHVS and FNYEAQ. The CDR3 is 13 amino acids. The junction had 4 bases not matched to a gene; V was cut back by 3 bases and J by 7 bases.

This clonotype was counted many times. The genes are TRBV11-2 and TRBJ1-1, with a possible D match to TRBD1 (5 bases). V gave up 4 bases and J gave up 2 bases, with 14 bases separating them. This CDR3 is built from 15 residues. The germline CDR1 and CDR2 sequences are SGHAT and FQNNGV. CDR3 residues: CASSSPRQLNTEAFF. CDR3 DNA sequence: TGTGCCAGCAGCTCGCCTCGACAGCTAAACACTGAAGCTTTCTTT.

This clonotype was counted a few times. For the CDR3, the DNA is TGTGCCAGCAGTTTTCGCCCTGAGCAGTTCTTC. Amino acid sequence: CASSFRPEQFF. V gene TRBV12-3 or TRBV12-4 combines with J gene TRBJ2-1; the D is unclear. V was pared by 3 bases and J by 9 bases, with 6 bases between. The CDR3 contains 11 residues.

This clonotype was detected many times. The chain employs TRBV18 and TRBJ1-1, with D unclear. The germline V gene encodes CDR1 KGHSH and CDR2 LQKENI. The CDR3 is made up of 15 amino acids. The V end was cut by 6 bases, the J end by 4 bases, with 18 bases between. The CDR3 nucleotides read TGTGCCAGCTCTCCCACGACGGGAGAACTCACTGAAGCTTTCTTT. This sequence encodes CASSPTTGELTEAFF.